The clone carrying this TCR beta chain showed up just a few times. Antigen unknown. This sample was taken from a study of T cell responses to AZD1222 COVID-19 vaccine. General study points: Just five to seven people given AZD1222 tested seropositive at baseline.

TCRdb's table, derived via immunoSEQ multiplex PCR, lists solely in-frame clones and lacks some. This sample has more than 95,000 clones, with 80% to 90% found just once. The source of this sequence is an adult in good health. The specimen was peripheral blood, collected on day 0 of AZD1222 vaccination.

The CDR3 DNA reads as TGTGCCAGCAGCCCTACAGGGGCGGGTGAAGCTTTCTTT. Amino acids: CASSPTGAGEAFF. This chain joins TRBV12-3 or TRBV12-4 and TRBJ1-1, with TRBD1 matching over 7 bases. The CDR3 contains 13 residues. Germline trimming cut 6 bases from V and 7 bases from J; bases unmatched to any gene: 8.